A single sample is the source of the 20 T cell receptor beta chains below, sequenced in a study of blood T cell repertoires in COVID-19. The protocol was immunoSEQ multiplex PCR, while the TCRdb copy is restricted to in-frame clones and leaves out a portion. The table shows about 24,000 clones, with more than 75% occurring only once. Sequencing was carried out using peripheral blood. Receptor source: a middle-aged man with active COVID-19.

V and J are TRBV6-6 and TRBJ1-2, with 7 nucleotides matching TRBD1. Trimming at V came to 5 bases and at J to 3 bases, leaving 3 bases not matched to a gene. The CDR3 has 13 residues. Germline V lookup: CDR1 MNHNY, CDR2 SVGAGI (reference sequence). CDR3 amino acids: CASSPTGDYGYTF. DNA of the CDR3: TGTGCCAGCAGTCCCACAGGGGACTATGGCTACACCTTC.

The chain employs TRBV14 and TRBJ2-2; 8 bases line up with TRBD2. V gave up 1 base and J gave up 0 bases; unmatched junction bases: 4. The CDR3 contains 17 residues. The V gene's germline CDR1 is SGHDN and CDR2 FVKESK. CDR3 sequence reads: CASSQATSGANTGELFF. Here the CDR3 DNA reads TGTGCCAGCAGCCAAGCTACTAGCGGCGCGAACACCGGGGAGCTGTTTTTT.

CDR3 sequence (DNA): TGTGCCACCGAAACGCGGATCTCTGGAAACACCATATATTTT. Translation gives CATETRISGNTIYF. This rearrangement joins TRBV5-4 to TRBJ1-3; D is unresolved. V lost 9 bases and J lost 0, with 13 bases in between. The CDR3 spans 14 residues. Germline V gives CDR1 SGHNT, CDR2 YYREEE (reference sequence).

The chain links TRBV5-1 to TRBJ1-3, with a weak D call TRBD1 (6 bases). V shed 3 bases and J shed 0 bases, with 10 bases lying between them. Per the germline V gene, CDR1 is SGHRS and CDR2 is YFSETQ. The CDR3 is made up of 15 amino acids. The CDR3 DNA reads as TGCGCCAGCAGCTACGGGGACATCTCTGGAAACACCATATATTTT. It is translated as CASSYGDISGNTIYF.

The CDR3 here is CASSLQGRPEKLFF. CDR3 in DNA: TGTGCCAGCAGTTTACAGGGCCGGCCGGAAAAACTGTTTTTT. The chain joins TRBV27 to TRBJ1-4; possible D gene TRBD1, 5 bases. V was pared by 2 bases and J by 8 bases, with 12 bases between. The CDR3 totals 14 residues. Germline V lookup: CDR1 MNHEY, CDR2 SMNVEV (reference sequence).

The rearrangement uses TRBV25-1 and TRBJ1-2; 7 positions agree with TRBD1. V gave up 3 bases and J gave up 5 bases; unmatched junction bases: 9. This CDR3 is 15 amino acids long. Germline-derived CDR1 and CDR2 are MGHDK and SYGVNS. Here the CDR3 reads CASSDSGGRWYGYTF. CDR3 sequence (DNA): TGTGCCAGCAGTGACTCAGGGGGTAGGTGGTATGGCTACACCTTC.

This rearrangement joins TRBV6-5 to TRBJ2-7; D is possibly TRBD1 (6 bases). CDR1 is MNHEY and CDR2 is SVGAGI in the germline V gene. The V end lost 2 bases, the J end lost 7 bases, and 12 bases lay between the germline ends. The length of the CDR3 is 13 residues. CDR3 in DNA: TGTGCCAGCAGTTACGGACAGTCGTGGGAGCAGTACTTC. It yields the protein CASSYGQSWEQYF.

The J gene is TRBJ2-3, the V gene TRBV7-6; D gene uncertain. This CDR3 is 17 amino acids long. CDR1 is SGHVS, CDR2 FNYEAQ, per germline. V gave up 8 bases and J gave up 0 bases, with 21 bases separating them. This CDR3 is CASAPYLGTSSTDTQYF. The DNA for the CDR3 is TGTGCCAGCGCCCCCTATCTGGGCACCTCTAGCACAGATACGCAGTATTTT.

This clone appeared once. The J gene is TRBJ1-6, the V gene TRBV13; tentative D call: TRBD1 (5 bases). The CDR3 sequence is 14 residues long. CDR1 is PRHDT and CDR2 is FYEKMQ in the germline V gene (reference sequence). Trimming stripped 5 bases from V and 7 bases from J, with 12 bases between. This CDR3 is CASSQGLTNSPLHF. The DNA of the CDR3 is TGTGCCAGCAGCCAGGGACTGACCAATTCACCCCTCCACTTT.

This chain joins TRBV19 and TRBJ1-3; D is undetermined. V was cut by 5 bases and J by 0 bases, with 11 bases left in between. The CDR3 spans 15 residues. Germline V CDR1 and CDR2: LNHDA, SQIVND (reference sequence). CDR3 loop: CASSPADRSGNTIYF. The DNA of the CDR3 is TGTGCCAGTAGTCCGGCGGATCGCTCTGGAAACACCATATATTTT.

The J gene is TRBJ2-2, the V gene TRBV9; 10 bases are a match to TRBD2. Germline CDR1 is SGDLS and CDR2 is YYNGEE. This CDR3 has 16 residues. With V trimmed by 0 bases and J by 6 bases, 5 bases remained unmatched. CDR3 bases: TGTGCCAGCAGCGTAGTGGCTAGCGGGAGTCCCGGGGAGCTGTTTTTT. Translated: CASSVVASGSPGELFF.

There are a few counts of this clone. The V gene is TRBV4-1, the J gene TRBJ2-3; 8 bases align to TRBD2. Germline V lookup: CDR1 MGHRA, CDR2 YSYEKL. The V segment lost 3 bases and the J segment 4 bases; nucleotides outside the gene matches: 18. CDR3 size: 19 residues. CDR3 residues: CASSQTSPPRRGAPDTQYF. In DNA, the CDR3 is TGCGCCAGCAGCCAGACCTCCCCTCCCCGGCGGGGGGCTCCAGATACGCAGTATTTT.

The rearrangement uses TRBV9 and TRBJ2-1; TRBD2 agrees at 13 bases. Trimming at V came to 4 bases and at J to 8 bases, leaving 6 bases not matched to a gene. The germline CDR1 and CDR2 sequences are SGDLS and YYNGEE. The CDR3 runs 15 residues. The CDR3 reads CASSPRTSGGHEQFF. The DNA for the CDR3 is TGTGCCAGCAGCCCACGGACTAGCGGGGGTCATGAGCAGTTCTTC.

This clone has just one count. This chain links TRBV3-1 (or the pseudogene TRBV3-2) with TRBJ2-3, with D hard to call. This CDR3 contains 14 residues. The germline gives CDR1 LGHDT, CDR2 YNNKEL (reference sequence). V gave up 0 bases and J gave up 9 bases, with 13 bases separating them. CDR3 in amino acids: CASSQDSRHRTQYF. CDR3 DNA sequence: TGTGCCAGCAGCCAAGATAGTAGACACCGCACGCAGTATTTT.

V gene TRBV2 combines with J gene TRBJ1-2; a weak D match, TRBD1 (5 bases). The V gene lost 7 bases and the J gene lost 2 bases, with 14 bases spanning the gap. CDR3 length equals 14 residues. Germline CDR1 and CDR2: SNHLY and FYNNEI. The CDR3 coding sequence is TGTGCCAGCATGGTCTCGGACACCAACTATGGCTACACCTTC. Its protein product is CASMVSDTNYGYTF.

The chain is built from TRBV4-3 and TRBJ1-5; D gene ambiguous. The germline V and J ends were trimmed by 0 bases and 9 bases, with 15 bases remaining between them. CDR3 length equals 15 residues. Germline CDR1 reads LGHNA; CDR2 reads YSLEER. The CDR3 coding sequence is TGCGCCAGCAGCCAAGACCCGGGAGGGAAGGGGCCCCAGCATTTT. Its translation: CASSQDPGGKGPQHF.

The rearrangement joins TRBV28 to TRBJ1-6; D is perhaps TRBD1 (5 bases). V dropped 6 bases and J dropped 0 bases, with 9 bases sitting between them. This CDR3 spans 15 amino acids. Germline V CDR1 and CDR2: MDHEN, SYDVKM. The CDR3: CASRWRGSYNSPLHF. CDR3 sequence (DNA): TGTGCCAGCAGGTGGAGGGGCTCCTATAATTCACCCCTCCACTTT.

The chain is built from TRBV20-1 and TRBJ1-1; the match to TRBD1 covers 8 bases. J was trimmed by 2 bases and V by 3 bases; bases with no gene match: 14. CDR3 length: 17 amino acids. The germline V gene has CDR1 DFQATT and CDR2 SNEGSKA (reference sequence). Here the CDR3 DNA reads TGCAGTGCTAGTGCCCCCACTGGACAGGGACTTAACACTGAAGCTTTCTTT. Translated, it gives CSASAPTGQGLNTEAFF.

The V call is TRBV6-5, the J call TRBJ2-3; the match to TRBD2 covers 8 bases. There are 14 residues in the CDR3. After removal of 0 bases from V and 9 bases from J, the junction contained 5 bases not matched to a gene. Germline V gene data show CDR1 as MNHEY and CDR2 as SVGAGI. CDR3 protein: CASSYSRLALTQYF. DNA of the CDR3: TGTGCCAGCAGTTACTCCCGACTAGCGCTGACGCAGTATTTT.

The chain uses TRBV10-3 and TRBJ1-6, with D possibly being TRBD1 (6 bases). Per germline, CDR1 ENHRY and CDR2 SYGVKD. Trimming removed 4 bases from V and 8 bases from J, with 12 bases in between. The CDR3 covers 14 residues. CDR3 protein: CAISAGRGDSPLHF. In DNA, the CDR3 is TGTGCCATCAGTGCAGGCAGGGGCGATTCACCCCTCCACTTT.